A single sample is the source of the 13 T cell receptor beta chains below, sequenced in a study of cytomegalovirus exposure and HLA in healthy donors. Amplification used 60 Vbeta primers and 13 Jbeta primers. Assay used: immunoSEQ multiplex PCR; TCRdb lists only in-frame clones, some missing. The table shows some 170,000 clones, with approximately 75% occurring only once. Source material: PBMCs. These receptor sequences come from a young woman in good health and CMV-seronegative.

The rearrangement uses TRBV7-9 and TRBJ1-3; TRBD1 matches at 8 bases. CDR3 size: 16 residues. Trimming at V came to 2 bases and at J to 4 bases, leaving 7 bases not matched to a gene. Germline V gene data show CDR1 as SEHNR and CDR2 as FQNEAQ (reference sequence). The CDR3 spells CASSLSDRERGNTIYF. CDR3 bases: TGTGCCAGCAGCTTATCGGACAGGGAAAGAGGAAACACCATATATTTT. Full variable domain (rest looked up from reference TRBV7-9 and TRBJ1-3): DTGVSQNPRHKITKRGQNVTFRCDPISEHNRLYWYRQTLGQGPEFLTYFQNEAQLEKSRLLSDRFSAERPKGSFSTLEIQRTEQGDSAMYLCASSLSDRERGNTIYFGEGSWLTVV.

The chain has TRBV5-1 and TRBJ2-7; TRBD2 aligns across 8 bases. V shed 1 base, J shed 2 bases, and the junction held 5 bases outside the gene matches. Germline CDR1 SGHRS, CDR2 YFSETQ. This CDR3 has 15 amino acids. CDR3 loop: CASSLRAGGTYEQYF. DNA of the CDR3: TGCGCCAGCAGCTTGCGGGCGGGAGGAACCTACGAGCAGTACTTC.

The chain is built from TRBV9 and TRBJ2-3; TRBD2 is a possible D gene (6 bases). Germline CDR1 reads SGDLS; CDR2 reads YYNGEE. The V and J ends lost 4 bases and 2 bases respectively, with 17 bases between them. The CDR3 is 16 amino acids. DNA for the CDR3: TGTGCCAGCAGCCCCAAGCGGGCCCGATTCACAGATACGCAGTATTTT. Translated: CASSPKRARFTDTQYF. Supplemented by reference TRBV9 and TRBJ2-3, the full variable domain reads DSGVTQTPKHLITATGQRVTLRCSPRSGDLSVYWYQQSLDQGLQFLIQYYNGEERAKGNILERFSAQQFPDLHSELNLSSLELGDSALYFCASSPKRARFTDTQYFGPGTRLTVL.

The chain uses TRBV5-1 and TRBJ1-1; 7 positions agree with TRBD1. The germline V gene encodes CDR1 SGHRS and CDR2 YFSETQ. The CDR3 extends over 14 amino acids. V shed 4 bases and J 2 bases; nucleotides not matched to a gene: 5. The CDR3 is CASSLRGQNTEAFF. The CDR3 DNA reads as TGCGCCAGCAGCCTGAGGGGGCAAAACACTGAAGCTTTCTTT.

The chain links TRBV5-8 to TRBJ2-5; 12 bases agree with TRBD1. The CDR3 length is 15 residues. V lost 5 bases to trimming and J lost 7 bases; unmatched junction nucleotides: 9. The V gene's germline CDR1 is SGHTS and CDR2 YDEGEE. The CDR3 reads CASRRGQGAGWTQYF. The DNA for the CDR3 is TGTGCCAGCAGACGGGGACAGGGGGCTGGTTGGACCCAGTACTTC. Complete variable domain (other parts from reference TRBV5-8 and TRBJ2-5): EAGVTQSPTHLIKTRGQQATLRCSPISGHTSVYWYQQALGLGLQFLLWYDEGEERNRGNFPPRFSGRQFPNYSSELNVNALELEDSALYLCASRRGQGAGWTQYFGPGTRLLVL.

This clone was counted only a few times. One junction end disagrees with the germline gene, perhaps due to a read error. This rearrangement joins TRBV7-7 to TRBJ1-1, with 8 nucleotides matching TRBD1. Per the germline V gene, CDR1 is SSHAT and CDR2 is FNYEAQ (reference sequence). CDR3 size: 13 residues. The CDR3 DNA reads TGTGCCAGCAGCCACGGACAGGGTTCCATTGTGTCCTTT. Translated, it gives CASSHGQGSIVSF.

The V gene is TRBV6-1, the J gene TRBJ1-1; weak D call: TRBD1 (6 bases). With 7 bases removed from V and 2 bases from J, the gap between germline ends came to 14 bases. CDR1 and CDR2 (germline): MNHNS, SASEGT. The CDR3 runs 14 residues. The CDR3 DNA reads as TGTGCCAGCACCAGGGACAACACAAACACTGAAGCTTTCTTT. Translation gives CASTRDNTNTEAFF.

The chain carries TRBV29-1 and TRBJ1-1; 7 bases fit TRBD1. The CDR3 consists of 12 residues. The V gene's germline CDR1 is SQVTM and CDR2 ANQGSEA. The CDR3 DNA sequence: TGCAGTGGAAACAGGGGAAAGTCTGAAGCTTTCTTT. This encodes CSGNRGKSEAFF.

This rearrangement joins TRBV5-4 to TRBJ2-2; the match to TRBD1 covers 10 bases. The CDR3 extends over 15 amino acids. The V segment lost 0 bases and the J segment 6 bases; nucleotides outside the gene matches: 2. CDR1 SGHNT and CDR2 YYREEE come from the germline V gene (reference sequence). The CDR3 bases are TGTGCCAGCAGCTTGGCGACAGGGGGCCCCGGGGAGCTGTTTTTT. Its protein is CASSLATGGPGELFF.

The sample holds a few counts of this clone. V and J are TRBV7-9 and TRBJ1-6; D is unclear. Per the germline V gene, CDR1 is SEHNR and CDR2 is FQNEAQ (reference sequence). CDR3 length: 14 residues. The germline V and J ends were trimmed by 1 base and 7 bases, with 8 bases remaining between them. DNA of the CDR3: TGTGCCAGCAGCTTAGTTACCGGGAATTCACCCCTCCACTTT. Protein: CASSLVTGNSPLHF.

The rearrangement joins TRBV18 to TRBJ2-1, with 7 bases lining up with TRBD2. The CDR3 totals 14 residues. After removal of 8 bases from V and 3 bases from J, the junction contained 7 bases not matched to a gene. CDR1 is KGHSH and CDR2 is LQKENI in the germline V gene. CDR3 amino acids: CASEAGRNYNEQFF. The CDR3 DNA reads as TGTGCCAGCGAAGCGGGGCGGAACTACAATGAGCAGTTCTTC. Full variable domain (outside the CDR3, taken from reference TRBV18 and TRBJ2-1): NAGVMQNPRHLVRRRGQEARLRCSPMKGHSHVYWYRQLPEEGLKFMVYLQKENIIDESGMPKERFSAEFPKEGPSILRIQQVVRGDSAAYFCASEAGRNYNEQFFGPGTRLTVL.

The genes are TRBV7-9 and TRBJ2-7; D remains unclear. Germline lookup yields CDR1 SEHNR and CDR2 FQNEAQ (reference sequence). The CDR3 contains 15 residues. V lost 2 bases and J 3 bases, leaving 14 bases between the germline ends. The CDR3 is CASSLSGRSHYEQYF. The CDR3 DNA reads TGTGCCAGCAGCTTATCTGGTAGGAGTCACTACGAGCAGTACTTC.

The CDR3 DNA follows: TGTGCCAGCAGTGACGAAGAGGCTAGCGGGTACAATGAGCAGTTCTTC. Protein product: CASSDEEASGYNEQFF. J is TRBJ2-1 and V is TRBV2; 8 bases agree with TRBD2. The CDR3 sequence is 16 residues long. Germline loops: CDR1 SNHLY, CDR2 FYNNEI. V was clipped by 3 bases and J by 4 bases; unmatched bases: 8.